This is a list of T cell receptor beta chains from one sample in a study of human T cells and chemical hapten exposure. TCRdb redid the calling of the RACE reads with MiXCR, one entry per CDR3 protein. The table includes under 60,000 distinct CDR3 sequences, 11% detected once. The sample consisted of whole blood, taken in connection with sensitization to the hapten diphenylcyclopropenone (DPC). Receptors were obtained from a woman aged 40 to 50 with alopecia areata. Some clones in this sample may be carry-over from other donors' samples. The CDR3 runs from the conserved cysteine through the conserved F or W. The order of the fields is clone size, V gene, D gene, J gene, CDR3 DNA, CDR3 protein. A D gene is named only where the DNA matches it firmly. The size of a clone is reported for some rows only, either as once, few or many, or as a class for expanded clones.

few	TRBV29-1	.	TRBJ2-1	TGCAGCGTCGCGGGGTACAATGAGCAGTTCTTC	CSVAGYNEQFF
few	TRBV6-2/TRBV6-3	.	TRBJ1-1	TGTGCCAGCAATACAGCCTTTGACACTGAAGCTTTCTTT	CASNTAFDTEAFF
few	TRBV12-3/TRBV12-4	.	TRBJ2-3	TGTGCCAGCAGTTTCCAAACGCTAACGGCAGATACGCAGTATTTT	CASSFQTLTADTQYF
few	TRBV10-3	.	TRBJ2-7	TGTGCCATCAGTGGCACGGTCTCCTACGAGCAGTACTTC	CAISGTVSYEQYF
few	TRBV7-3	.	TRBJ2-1	TGTGCCAGCAGCCCCAAGATGGGACGTCCTAGGAATGAGCAGTTCTTC	CASSPKMGRPRNEQFF
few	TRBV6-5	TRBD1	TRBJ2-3	TGTGCCAGCAGTTATACCCGGACAGGGGGAAGCACAGATACGCAGTATTTT	CASSYTRTGGSTDTQYF
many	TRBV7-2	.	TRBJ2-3	TGTGCCAGCAGCTTAGCGGGGGATGATACGCAGTATTTT	CASSLAGDDTQYF
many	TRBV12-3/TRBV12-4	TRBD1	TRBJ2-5	TGTGCCAGCAGTTTAAGTCCAGGGGGCATCCAAGAGACCCAGTACTTC	CASSLSPGGIQETQYF
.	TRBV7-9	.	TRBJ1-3	TGTGCCAGCAGCTTCTCCTACCCCGGCCGAAACACCATATATTTT	CASSFSYPGRNTIYF
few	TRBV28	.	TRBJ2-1	TGTGCCAGCTGGGGCGGGATCTCCTACAATGAGCAGTTCTTC	CASWGGISYNEQFF
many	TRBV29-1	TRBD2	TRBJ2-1	TGCAGCGGGGGACTAGCGGAGGAGCAGTTCTTC	CSGGLAEEQFF
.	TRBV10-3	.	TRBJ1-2	TGTGCCATCAGTGAGTCTCCCTATGGCTACACCTTC	CAISESPYGYTF
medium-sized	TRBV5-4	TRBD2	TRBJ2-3	TGTGCCAGCAGCTCGAGACTAGCGGGAGGGCCAACAGATACGCAGTATTTT	CASSSRLAGGPTDTQYF
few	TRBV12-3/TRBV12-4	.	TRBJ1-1	TGTGCCAGCAGCCCTTTCGACACCAACACTGAAGCTTTCTTT	CASSPFDTNTEAFF
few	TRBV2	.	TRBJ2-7	TGTGCCAGCAGCACCCATTACGAGCAGTACTTC	CASSTHYEQYF
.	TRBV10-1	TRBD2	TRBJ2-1	TGCCCCAGCAGTGAGTCCGGGGTCGGCGGAAGCGGGGGGGCAACGAATGAGCAGTTCTTC	CPSSESGVGGSGGATNEQFF
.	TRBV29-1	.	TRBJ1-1	TGCAGCGCCGCGGGCCATTTGTACACTGAAGCTTTCTTT	CSAAGHLYTEAFF
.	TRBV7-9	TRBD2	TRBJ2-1	TGTGCCAGCAGCTGGGGTTCGAGCGGGGAGTTGGAGCAGTTCTTC	CASSWGSSGELEQFF
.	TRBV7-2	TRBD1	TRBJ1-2	TGTGCCAGCAGCCCCGCCCCTTGGGACAGGAACTATGGCTACACCTTC	CASSPAPWDRNYGYTF
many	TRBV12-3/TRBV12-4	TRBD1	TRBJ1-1	TGTGCCAGCAGTTTAGGGACAGGGGCTACTGAAGCTTTCTTT	CASSLGTGATEAFF
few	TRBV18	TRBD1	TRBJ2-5	TGTGCCAGCTCACCCGGACAGGCCCAAGAGACCCAGTACTTC	CASSPGQAQETQYF
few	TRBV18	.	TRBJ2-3	TGTGCCAGCTCACCAGCAGGGGCCCTCACAGATACGCAGTATTTT	CASSPAGALTDTQYF
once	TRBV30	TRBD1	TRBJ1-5	TGTGCCTGGAGTAGGAGGACAGGGAACAGCAATCAGCCCCAGCATTTT	CAWSRRTGNSNQPQHF
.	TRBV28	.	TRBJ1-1	TGTGCCAGCAGTACCCCAGGGTGGGGGACTGAAGCTTTCTTT	CASSTPGWGTEAFF
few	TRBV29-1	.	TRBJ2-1	TGCAGCGTTCGAACGAATGAGCAGTTCTTC	CSVRTNEQFF
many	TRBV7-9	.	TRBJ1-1	TGTGCCAGCAGCTTAGCGAACAGGGCTGAAGCTTTCTTT	CASSLANRAEAFF
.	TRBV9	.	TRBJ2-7	TGTGCCAGCAGCGTCCGGGACACCTCCTACGAGCAGTACTTC	CASSVRDTSYEQYF
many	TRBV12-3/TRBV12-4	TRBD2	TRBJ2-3	TGTGCCAGCAGTTTAGGACTAGCGTCTGGTACGCAGTATTTT	CASSLGLASGTQYF
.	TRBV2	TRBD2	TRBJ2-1	TGTGCCAGCATGTCCACTAGCGGGAGCAATGAGCAGTTCTTC	CASMSTSGSNEQFF
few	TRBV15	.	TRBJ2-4	TGTGCCACCGAGACACCATCCACAGCCAAAAACATTCAGTACTTC	CATETPSTAKNIQYF
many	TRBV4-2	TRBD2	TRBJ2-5	TGTGCCAGCAGCCAAGATTGGGCTAGCGGCCAAGAGACCCAGTACTTC	CASSQDWASGQETQYF
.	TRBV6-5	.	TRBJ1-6	TGTGCCAGCAGGGACAGTGGTAATTCACCCCTCCACTTT	CASRDSGNSPLHF
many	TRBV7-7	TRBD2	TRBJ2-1	TGTGCTAGCGGGACTTCCCCGGGAAATGAGCAGTTCTTC	CASGTSPGNEQFF
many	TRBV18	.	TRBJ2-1	TGTGCCAGCTCACCACCCTCTTCCGCGGGAAATGAGCAGTTCTTC	CASSPPSSAGNEQFF
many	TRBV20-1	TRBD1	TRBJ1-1	TGCAGTGCTAGGGGACAGGCGGACACTGAAGCTTTCTTT	CSARGQADTEAFF
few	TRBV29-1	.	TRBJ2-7	TGCAGCGTTGGGCGCGGGGGCGCAAGGAGAGACGAGCAGTACTTC	CSVGRGGARRDEQYF
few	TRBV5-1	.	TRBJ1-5	TGCGCCAGCAGCCCAGGGGATAGCAATCAGCCCCAGCATTTT	CASSPGDSNQPQHF
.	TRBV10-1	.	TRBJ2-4	TGCGCCAGCGCGACAGACGGAGGTTTGAGAACCAAAAACATTCAGTACTTC	CASATDGGLRTKNIQYF
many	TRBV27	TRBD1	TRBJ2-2	TGTGCCAGCAGTTCATCCGGGACAGGGATGAACACCGGGGAGCTGTTTTTT	CASSSSGTGMNTGELFF
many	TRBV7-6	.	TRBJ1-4	TGTGCCAGCAGCTTGGGGGGTGAAAAACTGTTTTTT	CASSLGGEKLFF
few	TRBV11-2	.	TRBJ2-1	TGTGCCAGCAGCTTAGGGATGGATTTAGATGAGCAGTTCTTC	CASSLGMDLDEQFF
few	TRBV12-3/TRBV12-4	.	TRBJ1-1	TGTGCCAGCAGTTCGGGGGAAGCTTTCTTT	CASSSGEAFF
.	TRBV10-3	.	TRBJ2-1	TGTGCCATCAGTGCCCGGGGGACTCACAATGAGCAGTTCTTC	CAISARGTHNEQFF